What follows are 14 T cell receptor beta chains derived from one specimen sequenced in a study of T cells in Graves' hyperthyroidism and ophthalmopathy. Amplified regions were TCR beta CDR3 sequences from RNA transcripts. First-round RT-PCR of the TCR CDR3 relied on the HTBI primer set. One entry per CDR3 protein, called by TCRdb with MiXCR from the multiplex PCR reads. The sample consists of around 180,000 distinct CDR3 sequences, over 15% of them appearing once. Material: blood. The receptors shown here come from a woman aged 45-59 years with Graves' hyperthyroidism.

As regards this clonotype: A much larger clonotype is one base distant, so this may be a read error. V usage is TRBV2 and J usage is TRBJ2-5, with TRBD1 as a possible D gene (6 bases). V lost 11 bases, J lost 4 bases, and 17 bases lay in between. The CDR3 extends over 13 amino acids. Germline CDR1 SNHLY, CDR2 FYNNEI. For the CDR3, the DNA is TGTGCCGGAGGACAGAGGGTAGTAGAGACCCAGTACTTC. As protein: CAGGQRVVETQYF.

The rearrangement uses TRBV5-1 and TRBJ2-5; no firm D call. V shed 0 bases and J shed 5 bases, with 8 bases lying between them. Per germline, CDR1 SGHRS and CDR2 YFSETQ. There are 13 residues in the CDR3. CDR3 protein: CASSLAPRETQYF. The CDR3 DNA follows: TGCGCCAGCAGCTTGGCACCCCGGGAGACCCAGTACTTC.

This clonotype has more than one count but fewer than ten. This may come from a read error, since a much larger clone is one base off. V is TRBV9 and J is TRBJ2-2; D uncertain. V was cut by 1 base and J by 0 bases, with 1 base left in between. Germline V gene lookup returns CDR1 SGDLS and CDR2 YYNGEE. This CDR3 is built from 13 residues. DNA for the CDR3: TGTGCCAGCAGCGTAACGAACACCGGGGAGCTGTTTTTT. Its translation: CASSVTNTGELFF.

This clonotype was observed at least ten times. The CDR3 bases are TGTGCCAGCAGCTTCTCCGGGACCCGGAGGGCTTTCTTT. It translates to CASSFSGTRRAFF. The V and J genes are TRBV7-2 and TRBJ1-1; maybe TRBD1 (5 bases). The CDR3 is made up of 13 amino acids. V lost 3 bases to trimming and J lost 11 bases, with 16 bases between them. Germline CDR1 SGHTA, CDR2 FQGNSA.

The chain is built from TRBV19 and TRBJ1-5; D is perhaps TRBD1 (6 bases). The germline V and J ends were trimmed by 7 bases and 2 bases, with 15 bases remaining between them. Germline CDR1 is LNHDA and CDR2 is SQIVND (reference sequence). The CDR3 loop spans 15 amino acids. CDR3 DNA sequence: TGTGCCAGTAACCCGGGACAAACGGGCAATCAGCCCCAGCATTTT. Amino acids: CASNPGQTGNQPQHF.

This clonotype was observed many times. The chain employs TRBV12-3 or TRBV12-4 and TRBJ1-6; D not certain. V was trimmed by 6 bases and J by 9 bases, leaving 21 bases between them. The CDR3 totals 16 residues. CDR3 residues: CASSPEGARVGSPLHF. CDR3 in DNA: TGTGCCAGCAGCCCTGAGGGCGCGCGAGTAGGTTCACCCCTCCACTTT.

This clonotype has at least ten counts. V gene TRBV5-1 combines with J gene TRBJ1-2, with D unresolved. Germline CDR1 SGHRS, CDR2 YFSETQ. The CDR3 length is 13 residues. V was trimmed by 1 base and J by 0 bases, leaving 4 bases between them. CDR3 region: CASSLTANYGYTF. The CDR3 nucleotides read TGCGCCAGCAGCTTGACAGCTAACTATGGCTACACCTTC. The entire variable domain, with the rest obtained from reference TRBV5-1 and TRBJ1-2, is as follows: KAGVTQTPRYLIKTRGQQVTLSCSPISGHRSVSWYQQTPGQGLQFLFEYFSETQRNKGNFPGRFSGRQFSNSRSEMNVSTLELGDSALYLCASSLTANYGYTFGSGTRLTVV.

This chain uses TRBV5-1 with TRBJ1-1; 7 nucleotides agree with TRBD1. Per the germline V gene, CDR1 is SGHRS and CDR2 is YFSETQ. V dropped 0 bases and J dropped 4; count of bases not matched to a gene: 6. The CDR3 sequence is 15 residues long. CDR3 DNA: TGCGCCAGCAGCTTGGCAGGGGGACGAGGCACTGAAGCTTTCTTT. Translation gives CASSLAGGRGTEAFF.

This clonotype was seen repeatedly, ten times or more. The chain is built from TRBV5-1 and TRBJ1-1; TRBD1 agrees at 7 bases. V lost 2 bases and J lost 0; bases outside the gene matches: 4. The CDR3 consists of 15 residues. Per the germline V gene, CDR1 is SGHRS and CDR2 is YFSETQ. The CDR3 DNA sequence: TGCGCCAGCAGCTTTGAAGGGGGCATGAACACTGAAGCTTTCTTT. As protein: CASSFEGGMNTEAFF.

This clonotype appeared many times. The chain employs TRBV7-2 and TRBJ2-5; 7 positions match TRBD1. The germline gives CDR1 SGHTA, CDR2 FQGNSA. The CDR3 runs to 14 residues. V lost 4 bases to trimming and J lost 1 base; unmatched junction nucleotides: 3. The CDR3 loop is CASSSDRVQETQYF. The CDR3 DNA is TGTGCCAGCAGCTCTGACAGGGTCCAAGAGACCCAGTACTTC.

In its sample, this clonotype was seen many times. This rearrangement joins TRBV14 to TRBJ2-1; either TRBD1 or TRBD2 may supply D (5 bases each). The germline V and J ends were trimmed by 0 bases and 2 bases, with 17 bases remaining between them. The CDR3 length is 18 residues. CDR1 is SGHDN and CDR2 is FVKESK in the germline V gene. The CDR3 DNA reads TGTGCCAGCAGCCAAGATCGAATCGCAGGGAGTCCCTACAATGAGCAGTTCTTC. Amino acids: CASSQDRIAGSPYNEQFF.

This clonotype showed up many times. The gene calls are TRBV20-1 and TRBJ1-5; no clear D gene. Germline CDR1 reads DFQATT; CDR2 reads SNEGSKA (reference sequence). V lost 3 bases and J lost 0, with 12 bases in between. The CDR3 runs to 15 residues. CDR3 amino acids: CSASPPELSNQPQHF. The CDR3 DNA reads TGCAGTGCTAGTCCCCCCGAGCTTAGCAATCAGCCCCAGCATTTT.

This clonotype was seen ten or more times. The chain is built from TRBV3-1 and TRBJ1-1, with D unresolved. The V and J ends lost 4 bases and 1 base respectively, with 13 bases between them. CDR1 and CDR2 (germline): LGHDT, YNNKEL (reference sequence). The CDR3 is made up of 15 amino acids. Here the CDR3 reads CASSPVEGANTEAFF. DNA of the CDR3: TGTGCCAGCAGCCCGGTTGAGGGCGCGAACACTGAAGCTTTCTTT.

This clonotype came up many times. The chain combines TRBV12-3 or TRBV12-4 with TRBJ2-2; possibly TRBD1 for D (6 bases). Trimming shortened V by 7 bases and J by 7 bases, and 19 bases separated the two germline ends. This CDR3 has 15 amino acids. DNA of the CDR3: TGTGCCAGCACCATGGTGGGGGCCCGGGGCGGGGAGCTGTTTTTT. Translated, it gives CASTMVGARGGELFF.